The source of this T cell receptor (beta chain) is a study of PD-L1 blockade in urothelial cancer (dated by TCRdb to about 2017). Study-wide context: Every patient began therapy in 2014 and was given atezolizumab 1,200 mg intravenously every 3 weeks. Pretreatment tumor samples and matched peripheral blood, collected serially before and after atezolizumab treatment, underwent TCR sequencing. Durable clinical benefit was defined as a progression-free survival longer than 6 months, and TCR features were additionally tested against progression-free survival and overall survival. The study, an exploratory multi-omic analysis, examined somatic, immune and clinical correlates of response to PD-L1 blockade with atezolizumab in urothelial cancer. Durable clinical benefit was achieved by nine patients and was not achieved by 20 patients. About 90% of the roughly 29 patients were identified as males with urothelial cancer of bladder origin, and a prior smoking history was reported by 18 of 29 patients. Blood samples were analyzed 3 weeks after the start of treatment (second dose) and 6 weeks after the start of treatment. Whole exome sequencing and RNA sequencing of pretreatment tumors were performed alongside TCR sequencing in the same patients. Pretreatment blood TCR-seq was available for twenty-nine patients, at least one posttreatment blood collection was obtained for approximately 25 patients, and tumor TCR-seq was available for approximately 25 patients. Patients had an ECOG performance status of 0 or 1 and had received between 0 and 3 prior chemotherapy regimens. Blood samples gave median yields of approximately 130,000 T cells and some 84,000 unique TCRs, along with a median clonality of 0.080.

V and J lose 0 bases and 1 base, and a span of 15 bases separates them. From its cysteine to its phenylalanine, the CDR3 spans 17 amino acids. The retained sequence is limited to the CDR3, 51 bases, with the frame set at the first base. Taken from the germline V gene, the CDR1 and CDR2 loops are SGHDN and FVKESK. General findings and caveats noted by the study authors: Patients with durable benefit showed greater expansion of tumor-associated TCR clones in peripheral blood 3 weeks after starting treatment (n of about 20, p = 0.022). Because the sample size was small (n ≈ 27) and many exploratory analyses were performed, the results are intended to be hypothesis-generating. Improved progression-free and overall survival was found to be associated with pretreatment peripheral blood TCR clonality below the median.

A cohort of approximately 30 patients with locally advanced or metastatic urothelial carcinoma, treated at Memorial Sloan Kettering on a trial protocol, was included. Peripheral blood mononuclear cells were collected from each patient pretreatment and during treatment, giving between 1 and 8 total time points per patient. The Qiagen DNeasy Blood extraction kit was used to purify genomic DNA from total PBMCs and from tumor samples. PBMCs were collected pretreatment and during treatment, and were isolated and stored as previously described. Synthetic TCR analog templates were spiked into each PCR so that absolute template abundance could be estimated from read counts. TCRbeta CDR3 regions were amplified from genomic DNA with bias-controlled V and J gene primers using the immunoSEQ assay. Rearranged TCRbeta segments were sequenced at approximately 20X coverage. The authors processed their data as follows. Sequencing errors were corrected by clustering, and CDR3s were annotated against IMGT so that V, D and J genes could be assigned. Out-of-frame and stop-codon sequences were excluded, and only productive TCRbeta rearrangements were used in downstream analyses. Clonality was calculated as one minus the Shannon entropy normalized by the log of the number of unique productive sequences. Clones differing between time points or between blood and tumor were identified using Fisher's exact test with Benjamini-Hochberg correction, with an adjusted p below 0.01 applied as the threshold. Sourced from immuneACCESS, this table was stored by TCRdb with only in-frame sequences that have V and J called. A share of the clones is absent; for the studies checked, an unresolved V gene accounts for under half, and the remainder has no known explanation. The V and J calls and clone size were taken over from that table, and D and trimming were inferred from the DNA. Here the sample has under 90,000 clones; approximately 91% occur a single time. Around a tenth of the sample rests with the top ten.

With respect to this clone: This clone's antigen is unknown. Base qualities are not provided; no much larger clone lies one nucleotide away.

Sample: PBMCs, taken around atezolizumab (anti-PD-L1) treatment. The TCR comes from a man aged 55 to 70 with urothelial cancer. The receptor chain draws on TRBV14 and TRBJ1-2; the D region possibly corresponds to TRBD1 (5 bases align). The encoded CDR3 is CASSQDTAGSYNYGYTF. The DNA is as follows: TGTGCCAGCAGCCAAGACACGGCAGGGTCTTATAACTATGGCTACACCTTC. Reference TRBV14 and TRBJ1-2 genes cover what lies past the CDR3, so the full variable domain is EAGVTQFPSHSVIEKGQTVTLRCDPISGHDNLYWYRRVMGKEIKFLLHFVKESKQDESGMPNNRFLAERTGGTYSTLKVQPAELEDSGVYFCASSQDTAGSYNYGYTFGSGTRLTVV.